The present entry profiles one TCR beta chain with its context. Its antigen is as yet unknown. Sequenced by immunoSEQ multiplex PCR; TCRdb stores in-frame clones only, minus some. The table records 20,000 or so clones, roughly nine tenths of them present only once. The data stem from a study of T cells after posttransplantation cyclophosphamide. Study outcomes and limitations: Later post-transplant blood repertoires were often dominated by donor CD8+ memory clones. Blood and skin or GI T cell repertoires showed limited TRB overlap. After PTCy, TRB diversity resembled that of CNI/methotrexate controls.

A marrow graft followed busulfan-fludarabine conditioning, with cyclophosphamide on days +3 and +4. This CDR3 has 14 residues. V lost 3 bases and J lost 8; bases outside the gene matches: 9. The V gene's germline CDR1 is MGHRA and CDR2 YSYEKL. This clonotype originated in a female patient between 30 and 40 years old who received an allogeneic stem cell transplant from an unrelated donor, was CMV-positive, and had no GVHD. The graft donor may have contributed some T cells. The input for sequencing was PBMCs, taken after allogeneic stem cell transplant with posttransplant cyclophosphamide. The chain has TRBV4-1 and TRBJ1-1, with 7 positions matching TRBD1. In DNA form, the CDR3 reads TGCGCCAGCAGCCATAGGGGGCGAAGATCCGAAGCTTTCTTT. This encodes CASSHRGRRSEAFF.